This T cell receptor (beta chain) is from a study of T cell responses to AZD1222 COVID-19 vaccine (dated by TCRdb to about 2021). Some background on the complete study: AZD1222 recipients whose second dose came at about 4 weeks and those whose second dose came at about 12 weeks were combined into one group, since spike-specific TCR depth and breadth did not differ between the two schedules. Trial participants were enrolled into age subgroups of 18-55, 56-69 and 70-plus years, which contained approximately 150, 28 and 58 TCR-sequenced participants, respectively. TCR sequencing covered roughly 230 trial participants: 207 given two doses of AZD1222 and 26 given two doses of MenACWY control vaccine. General findings and caveats noted by the study authors: Reportedly, close to half of the unique spike-specific TCRs recognized epitopes lying outside the regions that are mutated in the B.1.351 and B.1.1.7 variants. Participants were mostly white British and included more females than males, and it was suggested by the authors that clonal diversity may have been underestimated. The 56-69-year group was small, and its depth increase did not reach significance, likely because of low power. Because no day 14 peak-response samples were available, the repertoires could be characterized only after the peak T cell response. Conclusions about previously exposed vaccinees were limited because only six AZD1222 recipients were SARS-CoV-2 seropositive at baseline. After two AZD1222 doses, both the breadth and the depth of spike-specific TCRs were significantly higher than at day 0 and than in MenACWY recipients. CD4 TCRs associated with the vaccine covered the entire spike protein, and the dominant responses were in regions 160-218 and 743-854.

The CDR3 sequence holds 15 residues, the cysteine and phenylalanine included. The sequence is cut down to CDR3 DNA, 45 bases in frame from base 1. In the germline V gene, CDR1 corresponds to MNHEY and CDR2 to SVGAGI. Trimming takes 2 bases off V and 5 bases off J; junction bases not matched to a gene: 2. As concerns this clone: Its antigen remains unidentified. No clone much larger than this one lies a single base away; base qualities are absent.

The CDR3 regions of human TCRbeta chains were analyzed by immunosequencing. From the authors' description of their analysis: TCRs in the repertoires were compared against a reference library of SARS-CoV-2-specific TCRs that had been generated with the MIRA antigen-specificity platform. Breadth was defined as the fraction of unique TCRs that were SARS-CoV-2-associated. Depth was defined as the fraction of total T cells that were SARS-CoV-2-associated. Each spike-specific TCR was assigned to its reactive spike region and to a CD4 or CD8 class using the MIRA data. Log10-transformed breadth and depth values were compared by one-way ANOVA with Sidak's multiple comparisons tests. TCRdb re-hosts the immuneACCESS table, in-frame sequences only. Its copies lack some clones; in the studies checked, an unresolved V gene accounts for under half of them, and the cause for the rest is not known. That table supplies the V and J calls and clone size; D and trimming were determined from the DNA. This sample has approximately 260,000 clones in its table, and 85% to 95% of those were observed once. The ten largest make up approximately 0.52% of the sample.

Sample time point, as interpreted from the label and publication: baseline before first vaccination. Vaccinee samples came from UK trials COV001 and COV002, including a single-blind randomized controlled phase 2/3 trial of AZD1222 (ChAdOx1 nCoV-19) in healthy adults. For TCRbeta chain sequencing, PBMC samples from trial participants were taken at day 0 and at day 28 after the second dose. The sequencing used peripheral blood, collected on day 0 of AZD1222 vaccination. This TCR derives from an adult in good health. The chain is made from TRBV6-5 and TRBJ2-1, and TRBD2 aligns with 11 junction nucleotides. The nucleotide sequence is given as TGTGCCAGCAGTTACGGACTAGCGGGCGACAATGAGCAGTTCTTC. The encoded protein is CASSYGLAGDNEQFF.